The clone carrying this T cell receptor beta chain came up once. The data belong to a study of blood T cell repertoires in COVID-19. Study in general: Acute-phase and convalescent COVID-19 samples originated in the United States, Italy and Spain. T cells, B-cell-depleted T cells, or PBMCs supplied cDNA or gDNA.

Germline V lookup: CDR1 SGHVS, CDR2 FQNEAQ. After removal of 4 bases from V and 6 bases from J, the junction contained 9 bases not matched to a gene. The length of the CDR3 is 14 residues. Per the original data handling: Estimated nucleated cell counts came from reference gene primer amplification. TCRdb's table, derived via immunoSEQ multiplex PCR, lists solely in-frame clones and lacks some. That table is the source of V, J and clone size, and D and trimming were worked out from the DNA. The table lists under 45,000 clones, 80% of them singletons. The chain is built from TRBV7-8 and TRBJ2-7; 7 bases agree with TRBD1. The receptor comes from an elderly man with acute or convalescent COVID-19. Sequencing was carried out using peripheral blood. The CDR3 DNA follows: TGTGCCAGCAGCTCCCAGGGGGTGGAGCCCGAGCAGTACTTC. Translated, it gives CASSSQGVEPEQYF.